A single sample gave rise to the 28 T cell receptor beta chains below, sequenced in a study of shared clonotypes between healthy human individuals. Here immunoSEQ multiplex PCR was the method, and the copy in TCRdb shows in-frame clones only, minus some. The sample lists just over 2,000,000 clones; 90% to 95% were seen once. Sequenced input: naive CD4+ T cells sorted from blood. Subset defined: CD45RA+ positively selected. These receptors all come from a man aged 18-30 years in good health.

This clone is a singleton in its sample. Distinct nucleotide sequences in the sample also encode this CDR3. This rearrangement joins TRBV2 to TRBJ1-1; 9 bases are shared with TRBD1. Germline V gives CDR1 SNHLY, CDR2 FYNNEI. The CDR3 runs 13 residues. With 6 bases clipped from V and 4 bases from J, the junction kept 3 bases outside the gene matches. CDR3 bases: TGTGCCAGCAGGCCGGACAGGGGCACTGAAGCTTTCTTT. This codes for CASRPDRGTEAFF.

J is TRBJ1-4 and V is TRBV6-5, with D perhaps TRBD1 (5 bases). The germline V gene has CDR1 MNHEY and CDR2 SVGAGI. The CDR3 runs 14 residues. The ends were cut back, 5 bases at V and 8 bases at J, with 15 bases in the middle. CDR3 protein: CASSPRGKREKLFF. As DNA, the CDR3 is TGTGCCAGCAGTCCGAGGGGAAAACGAGAAAAACTGTTTTTT.

The CDR3: CASSMRGIYGYTF. In DNA, the CDR3 is TGTGCCAGTAGTATGAGGGGTATCTATGGCTACACCTTC. The chain couples TRBV19 to TRBJ1-2; TRBD1 might be the D (5 bases). Trimming removed 3 bases from V and 4 bases from J, with 9 bases in between. This CDR3 has 13 residues. Germline V gives CDR1 LNHDA, CDR2 SQIVND (reference sequence).

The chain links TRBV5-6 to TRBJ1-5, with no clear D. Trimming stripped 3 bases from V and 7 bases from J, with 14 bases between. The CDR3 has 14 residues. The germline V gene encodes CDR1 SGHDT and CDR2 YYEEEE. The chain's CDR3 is CASSSLTLSQPQHF. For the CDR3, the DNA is TGTGCCAGCAGCTCCCTGACCCTATCCCAGCCCCAGCATTTT.

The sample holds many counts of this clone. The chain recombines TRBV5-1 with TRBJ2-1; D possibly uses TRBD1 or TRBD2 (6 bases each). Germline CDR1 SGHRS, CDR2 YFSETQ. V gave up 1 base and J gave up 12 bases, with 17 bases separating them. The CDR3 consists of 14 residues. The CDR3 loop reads CASSLTAQKGGQFF. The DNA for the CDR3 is TGCGCCAGCAGCTTGACAGCCCAAAAGGGGGGGCAGTTCTTC.

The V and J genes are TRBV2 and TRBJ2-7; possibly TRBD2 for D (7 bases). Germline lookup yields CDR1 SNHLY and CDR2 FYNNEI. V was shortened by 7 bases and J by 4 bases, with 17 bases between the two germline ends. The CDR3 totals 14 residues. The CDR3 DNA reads TGTGCCAGCACCGAACAGGGAGGGTGGTACGAGCAGTACTTC. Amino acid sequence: CASTEQGGWYEQYF.

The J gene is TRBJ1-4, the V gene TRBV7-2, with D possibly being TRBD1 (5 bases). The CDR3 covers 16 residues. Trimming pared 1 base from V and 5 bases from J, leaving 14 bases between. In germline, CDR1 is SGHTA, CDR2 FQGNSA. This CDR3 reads CASSLGGWGVNEKLFF. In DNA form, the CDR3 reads TGTGCCAGCAGCTTAGGAGGTTGGGGGGTAAATGAAAAACTGTTTTTT.

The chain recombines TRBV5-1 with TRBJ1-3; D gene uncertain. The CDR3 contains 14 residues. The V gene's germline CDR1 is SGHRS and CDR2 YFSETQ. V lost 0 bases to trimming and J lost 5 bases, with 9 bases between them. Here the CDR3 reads CASSLDLLRNTIYF. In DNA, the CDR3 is TGCGCCAGCAGCTTGGACCTCCTGCGAAACACCATATATTTT. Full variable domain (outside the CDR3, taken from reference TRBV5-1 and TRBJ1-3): KAGVTQTPRYLIKTRGQQVTLSCSPISGHRSVSWYQQTPGQGLQFLFEYFSETQRNKGNFPGRFSGRQFSNSRSEMNVSTLELGDSALYLCASSLDLLRNTIYFGEGSWLTVV.

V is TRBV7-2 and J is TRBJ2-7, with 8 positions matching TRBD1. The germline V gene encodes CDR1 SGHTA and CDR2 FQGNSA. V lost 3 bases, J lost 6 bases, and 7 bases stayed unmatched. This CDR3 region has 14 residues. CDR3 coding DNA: TGTGCCAGCAGCTTTGGACAGGGAGCGGTCGAGCAGTACTTC. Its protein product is CASSFGQGAVEQYF.

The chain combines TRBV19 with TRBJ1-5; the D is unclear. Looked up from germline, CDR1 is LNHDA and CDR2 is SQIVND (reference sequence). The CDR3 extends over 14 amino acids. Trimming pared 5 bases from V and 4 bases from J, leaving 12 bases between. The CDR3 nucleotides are TGTGCCAGTAGTGGTCAGGCCGCTAATCAGCCCCAGCATTTT. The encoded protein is CASSGQAANQPQHF.

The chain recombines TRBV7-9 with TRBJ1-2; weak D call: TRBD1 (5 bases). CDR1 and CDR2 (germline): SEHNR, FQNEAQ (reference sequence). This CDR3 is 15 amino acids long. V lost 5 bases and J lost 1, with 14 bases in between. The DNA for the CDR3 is TGTGCCAGCAGCAGAGGGACGGAGCATAACTATGGCTACACCTTC. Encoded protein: CASSRGTEHNYGYTF. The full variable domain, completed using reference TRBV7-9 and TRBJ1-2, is DTGVSQNPRHKITKRGQNVTFRCDPISEHNRLYWYRQTLGQGPEFLTYFQNEAQLEKSRLLSDRFSAERPKGSFSTLEIQRTEQGDSAMYLCASSRGTEHNYGYTFGSGTRLTVV.

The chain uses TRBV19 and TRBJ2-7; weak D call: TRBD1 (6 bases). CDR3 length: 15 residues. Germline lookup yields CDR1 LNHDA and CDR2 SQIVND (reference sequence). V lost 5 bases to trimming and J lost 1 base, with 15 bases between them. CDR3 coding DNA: TGTGCCAGTAGTGCCTGGACAGCCAATTCCTACGAGCAGTACTTC. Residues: CASSAWTANSYEQYF.

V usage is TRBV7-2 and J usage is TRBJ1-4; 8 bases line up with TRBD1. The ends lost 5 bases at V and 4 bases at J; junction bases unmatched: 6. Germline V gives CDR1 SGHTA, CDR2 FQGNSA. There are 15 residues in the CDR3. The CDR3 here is CASSSGQGNNEKLFF. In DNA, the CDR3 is TGTGCCAGCAGCAGCGGACAGGGCAATAATGAAAAACTGTTTTTT.

The CDR3 DNA is TGTGCCAGCTCACCAAACATCGGACAGGTTTCCTACGAGCAGTACTTC. This sequence encodes CASSPNIGQVSYEQYF. This chain uses TRBV18 with TRBJ2-7; 7 bases are shared with TRBD1. The CDR3 consists of 16 residues. V lost 2 bases, J lost 1 base, and 8 bases stayed unmatched. Per the germline V gene, CDR1 is KGHSH and CDR2 is LQKENI.

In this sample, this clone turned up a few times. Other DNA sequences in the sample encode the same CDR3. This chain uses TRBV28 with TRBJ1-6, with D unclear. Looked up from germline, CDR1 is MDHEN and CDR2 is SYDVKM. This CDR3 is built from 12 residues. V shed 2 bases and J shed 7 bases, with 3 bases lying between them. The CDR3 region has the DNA TGTGCCAGCAGTTTAAGGAATTCACCCCTCCACTTT. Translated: CASSLRNSPLHF.

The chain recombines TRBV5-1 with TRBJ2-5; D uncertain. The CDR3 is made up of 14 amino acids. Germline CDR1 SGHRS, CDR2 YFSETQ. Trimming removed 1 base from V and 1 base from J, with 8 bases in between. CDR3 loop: CASSLMEIQETQYF. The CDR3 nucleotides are TGCGCCAGCAGCTTGATGGAGATCCAAGAGACCCAGTACTTC.

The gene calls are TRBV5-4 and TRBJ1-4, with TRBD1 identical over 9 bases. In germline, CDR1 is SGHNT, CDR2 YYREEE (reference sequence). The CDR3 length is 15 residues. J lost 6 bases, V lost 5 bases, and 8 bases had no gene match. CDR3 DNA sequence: TGTGCCAGCAGTTGGGGACAGGGAAGAGATGAAAAACTGTTTTTT. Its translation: CASSWGQGRDEKLFF.

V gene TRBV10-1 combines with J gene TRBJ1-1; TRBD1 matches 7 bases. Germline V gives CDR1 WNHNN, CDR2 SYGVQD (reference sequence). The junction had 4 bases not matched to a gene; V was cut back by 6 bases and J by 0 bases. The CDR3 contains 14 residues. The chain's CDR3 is CASSPGTVNTEAFF. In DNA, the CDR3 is TGCGCCAGCAGCCCCGGGACAGTGAACACTGAAGCTTTCTTT.

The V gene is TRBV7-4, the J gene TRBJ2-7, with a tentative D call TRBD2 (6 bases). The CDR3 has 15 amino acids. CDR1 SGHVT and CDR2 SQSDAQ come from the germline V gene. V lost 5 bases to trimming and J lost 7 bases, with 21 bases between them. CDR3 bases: TGTGCCAGCAGCGCGACCGGGACGGCGGGACGGGAGCAGTACTTC. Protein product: CASSATGTAGREQYF.

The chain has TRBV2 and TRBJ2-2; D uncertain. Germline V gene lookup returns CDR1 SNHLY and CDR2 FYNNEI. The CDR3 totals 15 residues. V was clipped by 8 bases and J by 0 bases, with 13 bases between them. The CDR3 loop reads CASLTQDPNTGELFF. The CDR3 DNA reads TGTGCCAGCCTCACTCAAGACCCGAACACCGGGGAGCTGTTTTTT.

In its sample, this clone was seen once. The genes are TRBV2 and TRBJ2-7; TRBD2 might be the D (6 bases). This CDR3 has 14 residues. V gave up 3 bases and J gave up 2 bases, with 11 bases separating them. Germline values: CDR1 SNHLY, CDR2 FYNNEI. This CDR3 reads CASSDGGFPYEQYF. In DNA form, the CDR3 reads TGTGCCAGCAGTGATGGAGGGTTTCCCTACGAGCAGTACTTC.

The CDR3 DNA reads TGTGCCAGCACCTCCCCGGACAGGGGAAACACCATATATTTT. Protein: CASTSPDRGNTIYF. This rearrangement joins TRBV7-2 to TRBJ1-3; 7 bases map to TRBD1. Trimming at V came to 7 bases and at J to 4 bases, leaving 7 bases not matched to a gene. CDR3 length: 14 amino acids. From germline, CDR1 is SGHTA and CDR2 FQGNSA.

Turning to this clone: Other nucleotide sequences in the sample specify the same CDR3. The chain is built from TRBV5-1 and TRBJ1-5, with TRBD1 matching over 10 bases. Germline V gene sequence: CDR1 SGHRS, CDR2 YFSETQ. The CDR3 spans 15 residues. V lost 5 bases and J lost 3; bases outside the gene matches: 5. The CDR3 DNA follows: TGCGCCAGCAGGCCCGGGACAGGGGACAATCAGCCCCAGCATTTT. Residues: CASRPGTGDNQPQHF.

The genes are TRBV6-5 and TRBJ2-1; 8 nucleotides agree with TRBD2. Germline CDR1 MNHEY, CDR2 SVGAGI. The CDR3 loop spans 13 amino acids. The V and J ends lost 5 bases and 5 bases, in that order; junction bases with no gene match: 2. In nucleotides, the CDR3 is TGTGCCAGCAGTCGGACTAGCCACAATGAGCAGTTCTTC. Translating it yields CASSRTSHNEQFF.

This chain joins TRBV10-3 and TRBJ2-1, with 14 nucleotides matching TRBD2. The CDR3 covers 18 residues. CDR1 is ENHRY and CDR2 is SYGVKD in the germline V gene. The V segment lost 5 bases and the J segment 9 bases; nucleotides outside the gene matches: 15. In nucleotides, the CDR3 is TGTGCCATCAGTCAGGGACTAGCGGGAGAAGGGAGAGGGAGTGAGCAGTTCTTC. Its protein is CAISQGLAGEGRGSEQFF.

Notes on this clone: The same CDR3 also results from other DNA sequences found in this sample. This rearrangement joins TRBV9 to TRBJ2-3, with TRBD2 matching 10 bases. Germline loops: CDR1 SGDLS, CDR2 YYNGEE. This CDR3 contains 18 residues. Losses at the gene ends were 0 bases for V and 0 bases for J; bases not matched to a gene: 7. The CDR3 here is CASSVAGGLAASTDTQYF. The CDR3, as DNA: TGTGCCAGCAGCGTAGCGGGAGGACTAGCGGCCAGCACAGATACGCAGTATTTT.

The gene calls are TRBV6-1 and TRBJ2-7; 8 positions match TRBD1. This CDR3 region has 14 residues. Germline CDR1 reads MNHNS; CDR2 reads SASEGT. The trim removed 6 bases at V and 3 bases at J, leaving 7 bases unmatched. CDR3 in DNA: TGTGCCAGCAGCTACGGGACAGGCAACTACGAGCAGTACTTC. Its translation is CASSYGTGNYEQYF.

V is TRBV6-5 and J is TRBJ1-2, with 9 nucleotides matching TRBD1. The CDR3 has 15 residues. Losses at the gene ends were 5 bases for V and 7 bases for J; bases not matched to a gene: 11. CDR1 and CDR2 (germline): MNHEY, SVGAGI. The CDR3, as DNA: TGTGCCAGCAGTCCCGTTAGGACAGGGGATTCTGGCTACACCTTC. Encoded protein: CASSPVRTGDSGYTF.